A selection of T cell receptor beta chains follows, all from one sample in a study of blood T cell repertoires in COVID-19. TCRdb's copy holds only in-frame clones and misses some; the assay was immunoSEQ multiplex PCR. The sample carries approximately 50,000 clones, 85% recorded once. What was sequenced was peripheral blood. These receptors all come from a human donor in a cohort sampled during active COVID-19. Both conserved end residues are trimmed from each CDR3.

cdr3_aa | j_call | v_call
ASSLEQGEAF | TRBJ1-1 | TRBV5-1
SAWRVVEQY | TRBJ2-7 | TRBV20-1
ASSPSGSGTDTQY | TRBJ2-3 | TRBV6-5
ASSGGGYEQY | TRBJ2-7 | TRBV7-8
ASSFLRTTHTQY | TRBJ2-3 | TRBV28
ASSLVRGSAEAF | TRBJ1-1 | TRBV28
ASSFGTSVYEQY | TRBJ2-7 | TRBV7-2
ASSSRPLGRGASYGYT | TRBJ1-2 | TRBV11-2
ASSLAPGQGADEQY | TRBJ2-7 | TRBV5-1
ASRERGGSYEQY | TRBJ2-7 | TRBV2
ASSQDFGSSYEQY | TRBJ2-7 | TRBV4-3
ASSLPEAETYEQY | TRBJ2-7 | TRBV5-1
ASSQGLGLAGFFFGETQY | TRBJ2-5 | TRBV14
ASSFYSSRVQY | TRBJ2-3 | TRBV27
ASSLDSNSPLH | TRBJ1-6 | TRBV11-2
ASRANQPQH | TRBJ1-5 | TRBV6-5
ASSFLPTSGRAGPTDTQY | TRBJ2-3 | TRBV5-1
ASSADTTSYEQY | TRBJ2-7 | TRBV2
ASTPGAQRTGTNNSPLH | TRBJ1-6 | TRBV27